These 22 T cell receptor beta chains share one sample of origin, sequenced in a study of cytotoxic CD8 clonotypes in ibrutinib-treated CLL (dated by TCRdb to 2020 to 2023). Library preparation used the immunoSEQ multiplex PCR assay. Entries here come from immuneACCESS through TCRdb and include only in-frame sequences with V and J called. Some clones fail to appear in such tables; in the studies checked, an unresolved V gene covers under half of the shortfall, and the cause of the remainder is unknown. The sample table contains over 100,000 clones; only one count was recorded for approximately 83% of them. Clones ranked in the top ten supply around 2.1% of the sample. The time point label for this specimen denotes: less than 30 months on ibrutinib. Sequenced material: PBMCs, taken after 24 months of ibrutinib treatment. Source of these receptors: a human donor with chronic lymphocytic leukemia.

The chain recombines TRBV29-1 with TRBJ2-5; perhaps D is TRBD1 or TRBD2 (5 bases each). The CDR3 loop spans 12 amino acids. V was shortened by 5 bases and J by 0 bases, with 7 bases between the two germline ends. Germline V gives CDR1 SQVTM, CDR2 ANQGSEA. The CDR3 spells CSVSGHQETQYF. The CDR3 DNA follows: TGCAGCGTTTCGGGACACCAAGAGACCCAGTACTTC.

V and J are TRBV15 and TRBJ1-1; 10 bases are a match to TRBD1. The CDR3 length is 16 residues. Germline trimming cut 3 bases from V and 5 bases from J; bases unmatched to any gene: 9. Germline V gene sequence: CDR1 LNHNV, CDR2 YYDKDF (reference sequence). The CDR3 coding sequence is TGTGCCACCAGCAGGGGGCCTGACAGGGGGCCAACTGAAGCTTTCTTT. Translation gives CATSRGPDRGPTEAFF.

V gene TRBV9 combines with J gene TRBJ2-3; D gene uncertain. The V end lost 0 bases, the J end lost 6 bases, and 17 bases lay between the germline ends. The CDR3 consists of 16 residues. Germline loops: CDR1 SGDLS, CDR2 YYNGEE. CDR3 loop: CASSVGTVTKGDTQYF. CDR3 nucleotides: TGTGCCAGCAGCGTAGGGACGGTTACAAAGGGCGATACGCAGTATTTT.

The chain is built from TRBV27 and TRBJ2-7; D is ambiguous. The CDR3 covers 14 residues. Trimming shortened V by 3 bases and J by 2 bases, and 11 bases separated the two germline ends. Germline CDR1 reads MNHEY; CDR2 reads SMNVEV (reference sequence). CDR3 in DNA: TGTGCCAGCAGTTTCGCACTGTCACCCTACGAGCAGTACTTC. Protein product: CASSFALSPYEQYF.

This clone was observed once. The chain combines TRBV9 with TRBJ2-1; 7 nucleotides match TRBD1. Germline V gene sequence: CDR1 SGDLS, CDR2 YYNGEE. CDR3 length: 15 residues. The J segment lost 5 bases and the V segment lost 0 bases, leaving 5 bases of the junction unmatched. The DNA of the CDR3 is TGTGCCAGCAGCGTAGCCCCCGACAGGGACAATGAGCAGTTCTTC. This encodes CASSVAPDRDNEQFF.

V gene TRBV19 combines with J gene TRBJ1-5, with D maybe TRBD1 (5 bases). The CDR3 totals 14 residues. With 7 bases removed from V and 4 bases from J, the gap between germline ends came to 14 bases. Germline V gene lookup returns CDR1 LNHDA and CDR2 SQIVND (reference sequence). The CDR3, as DNA: TGTGCCAGTACGGGACGGGCGATTAATCAGCCCCAGCATTTT. Encoded protein: CASTGRAINQPQHF.

This chain uses TRBV6-6 with TRBJ2-1, with 8 positions matching TRBD2. V trimming: 4 bases; J trimming: 7 bases; junction bases outside the gene matches: 6. CDR3 length equals 14 residues. Germline V gene sequence: CDR1 MNHNY, CDR2 SVGAGI (reference sequence). The CDR3 sequence: CASSLAGFVNEQFF. The DNA for the CDR3 is TGTGCCAGCAGTTTAGCGGGATTCGTGAATGAGCAGTTCTTC.

The chain carries TRBV6-1 and TRBJ1-2; D is unclear. CDR3 length: 12 residues. Trimming pared 3 bases from V and 6 bases from J, leaving 8 bases between. Germline V gene lookup returns CDR1 MNHNS and CDR2 SASEGT. For the CDR3, the DNA is TGTGCCAGCAGTGATAAAGGGAATGGCTACACCTTC. It translates to CASSDKGNGYTF.

This chain uses TRBV6-5 with TRBJ1-2; no firm D call. CDR3 length: 13 residues. Per germline, CDR1 MNHEY and CDR2 SVGAGI. V dropped 0 bases and J dropped 3 bases, with 5 bases sitting between them. This chain's CDR3 is CASSYSAHYGYTF. DNA for the CDR3: TGTGCCAGCAGTTACTCGGCCCACTATGGCTACACCTTC.

This clone was counted only a few times. The rearrangement joins TRBV5-6 to TRBJ2-7, with 9 bases aligning to TRBD1. J lost 3 bases, V lost 0 bases, and 4 bases had no gene match. The germline gives CDR1 SGHDT, CDR2 YYEEEE. The length of the CDR3 is 15 residues. CDR3 nucleotide sequence: TGTGCCAGCAGCTTGGTGGACAGGGGAAACTACGAGCAGTACTTC. This codes for CASSLVDRGNYEQYF.

The V call is TRBV28, the J call TRBJ1-1; maybe TRBD1 (5 bases). V lost 7 bases, J lost 10 bases, and 22 bases lay in between. The germline CDR1 and CDR2 sequences are MDHEN and SYDVKM. This CDR3 is built from 14 residues. The CDR3 sequence is CASTTPQVAGRAFF. DNA for the CDR3: TGTGCCAGCACTACCCCCCAGGTGGCAGGGCGAGCTTTCTTT.

Turning to this clone: At one of its ends the junction is not consistent with the germline gene, which may arise from a read error. This chain connects TRBV28 to TRBJ2-5, with D uncertain. CDR3 length: 12 residues. Germline values: CDR1 MDHEN, CDR2 SYDVKM. The CDR3 loop is CASGLGQETQYF. The CDR3 nucleotides are TGTGCCAGCGGTTTGGGTCAAGAGACCCAGTACTTC.

This clone turned up a few times. The sample holds other DNA sequences that translate to the same CDR3. The chain employs TRBV28 and TRBJ1-2; 7 nucleotides agree with TRBD1. The CDR3 length is 13 residues. Germline values: CDR1 MDHEN, CDR2 SYDVKM. With V trimmed by 5 bases and J by 2 bases, 2 bases remained unmatched. CDR3: CASSVTGNYGYTF. The CDR3 DNA follows: TGTGCCAGCAGTGTGACAGGGAACTATGGCTACACCTTC.

V and J are TRBV30 and TRBJ1-3, with a weak D call TRBD1 (5 bases). The CDR3 has 13 residues. Germline-derived CDR1 and CDR2 are GTSNPN and SVGIG (reference sequence). V lost 4 bases and J lost 7, with 14 bases in between. DNA of the CDR3: TGTGCCTGGACCGCCCGCCAGGGCAACACCATATATTTT. The encoded protein is CAWTARQGNTIYF.

This clone was detected once. The chain carries TRBV6-5 and TRBJ1-5; no definite D call. The V and J ends lost 4 bases and 5 bases respectively, with 15 bases between them. Germline V CDR1 and CDR2: MNHEY, SVGAGI. The CDR3 extends over 15 amino acids. The CDR3 is CASSFTVRLDQPQHF. The CDR3 DNA reads TGTGCCAGCAGTTTCACTGTTCGCTTAGATCAGCCCCAGCATTTT.

CDR3 sequence reads: CASSPRGQTQYF. The CDR3 DNA follows: TGTGCCAGCAGTCCGCGCGGGCAGACCCAGTACTTC. The rearrangement uses TRBV6-5 and TRBJ2-5; the D gene is possibly TRBD2 (5 bases). Trimming took 5 bases from V and 6 from J, leaving 10 bases between them. The CDR3 consists of 12 residues. Germline V CDR1 and CDR2: MNHEY, SVGAGI.

The chain has TRBV2 and TRBJ2-7, with 7 positions matching TRBD1. Germline V lookup: CDR1 SNHLY, CDR2 FYNNEI. V shed 0 bases and J 5 bases; nucleotides not matched to a gene: 10. The CDR3 contains 16 residues. The CDR3 reads CASSEAQRQGHHEQYF. The CDR3 bases are TGTGCCAGCAGTGAAGCCCAGAGACAGGGCCACCACGAGCAGTACTTC.

The V gene is TRBV29-1, the J gene TRBJ2-7; D is undetermined. This CDR3 spans 13 amino acids. The germline CDR1 and CDR2 sequences are SQVTM and ANQGSEA. V lost 3 bases and J lost 0, with 9 bases in between. CDR3 protein: CSVDSDSSYEQYF. CDR3 DNA sequence: TGCAGCGTTGACAGCGATAGCTCCTACGAGCAGTACTTC.

This clone was detected ten times or more. This chain connects TRBV6-5 to TRBJ2-7, with D possibly being TRBD2 (6 bases). V was trimmed by 0 bases and J by 0 bases, leaving 6 bases between them. There are 14 residues in the CDR3. The germline CDR1 and CDR2 sequences are MNHEY and SVGAGI. The CDR3 reads CASSYSTSSYEQYF. DNA for the CDR3: TGTGCCAGCAGTTACTCGACTAGCTCCTACGAGCAGTACTTC.

The genes are TRBV9 and TRBJ2-5; 10 bases match TRBD2. The CDR3 spans 15 residues. The germline V gene encodes CDR1 SGDLS and CDR2 YYNGEE. V was pared by 4 bases and J by 4 bases, with 7 bases of the junction left unmatched. Written as DNA, the CDR3 is TGTGCCAGCAGCCCCGGGTCTAGCGGGAGAGAGACCCAGTACTTC. Translated: CASSPGSSGRETQYF.

The rearrangement uses TRBV18 and TRBJ2-7, with D possibly TRBD1 on 5 matching bases. This CDR3 has 13 amino acids. CDR1 and CDR2 from the germline V gene are KGHSH and LQKENI. V lost 0 bases to trimming and J lost 6 bases, with 9 bases between them. CDR3 nucleotides: TGTGCCAGCTCACCACCGCCAGGGCCCGAGCAGTACTTC. Its translation is CASSPPPGPEQYF.

The chain is built from TRBV4-3 and TRBJ2-1; TRBD2 matches 10 bases. V lost 2 bases to trimming and J lost 8 bases; unmatched junction nucleotides: 9. The CDR3 sequence is 16 residues long. CDR1 is LGHNA and CDR2 is YSLEER in the germline V gene. CDR3 residues: CASSQRLSGGADEQFF. CDR3 nucleotide sequence: TGCGCCAGCAGCCAAAGGTTGAGCGGGGGGGCCGATGAGCAGTTCTTC.